At least ten counts were recorded for the clone carrying this TCR beta chain. What it binds is not known. Synthesis of cDNA was performed by 5'RACE using 10-nucleotide random UMIs. TCRdb reprocessed the 5' RACE reads with MiXCR, giving one entry per CDR3 protein. The sample has 20,000 to 30,000 distinct CDR3 sequences, roughly 13% seen once. Time point reported: technical triplicate 1. There were 850,000 to 1,000,000 CD4+ or CD8+ T cells used in the sorted libraries. The CDR3 covers 15 residues. Germline V gene lookup returns CDR1 MNHEY and CDR2 SVGEGT. With 0 bases removed from V and 6 bases from J, the gap between germline ends came to 14 bases. The data were obtained in a study of neurological immune-mediated disorders. Study-level points and caveats: There were no CDR3 amino acid sequences shared by expanded clones across subjects, a result suggesting private repertoires in all groups. In HTLV-1-associated myelopathy, TCR clonal expansion was greatest, whereas multiple sclerosis had the least, falling below healthy controls.

The chain links TRBV6-2 or TRBV6-3 to TRBJ2-5, with D possibly called TRBD1 or TRBD2 (7 bases each). The sequenced sample consisted of CD4+ T cells from blood. The clonotype was recovered from a female donor with HTLV-1-associated myelopathy (HAM/TSP). The CDR3 spells CASSYSDREGKTQYF. DNA of the CDR3: TGTGCCAGCAGTTACTCTGACAGGGAGGGGAAGACCCAGTACTTC.